This T cell receptor (beta chain) was captured by sequencing in a study of vaccination and CD4 T cells after COVID-19. Overall study findings and caveats: Although the median of SARS-CoV-2-reactive clonotypes rose from about 20 to 38, the change was not significant.

Cultured CD4+ T-cell DNA underwent Oncomine TCR Beta short-read sequencing. One entry per CDR3 protein results from TCRdb running MiXCR on the PCR reads. This sample yields approximately 13,000 distinct CDR3 sequences, of which 52% are seen a single time; over 8% belongs to the top ten. Remarks on this clonotype: The antigen is unknown.

Described treatment: approximately 9-day PBMC culture with coronavirus spike peptide pools or control peptides (ViraFEST assay). First, ViraFEST expanded antigen-specific T cells with peptide pools, and next it sequenced the TCRs. Days 3 and 7 saw half the medium replaced with fresh IL-2 medium. The CDR3 spans 17 residues. V was trimmed by 4 bases and J by 2 bases, leaving 16 bases between them. The germline CDR1 and CDR2 sequences are SGDLS and YYNGEE. The receptor was derived from a human donor who had recovered from COVID-19. The V and J genes are TRBV9 and TRBJ2-6, with a tentative D call TRBD2 (6 bases). Sequencing input: CD4+ T cells from blood, cultured in vitro. The CDR3: CASSREEGRPGANVLTF. CDR3 sequence (DNA): TGTGCCAGCAGCAGAGAGGAGGGCCGCCCTGGGGCCAACGTCCTGACTTTC.